The clone carrying this TCR beta chain was observed a few times. The antigen remains unidentified. This sample is part of a study of T cell repertoires in cytomegalovirus infection. Study-level background: Shared public TCR beta signatures pointed to both CMV infection and a matching HLA type.

The CDR3 length is 16 residues. Germline assignment: CDR1 SGHNT and CDR2 YENEEA. Germline trimming cut 5 bases from V and 4 bases from J; bases unmatched to any gene: 7. TCRdb recomputed calls from the reads with MiXCR, one row per CDR3 protein. Of some 920,000 distinct CDR3 sequences listed, around 30% are singletons. Study outcomes and limitations: Dominating the ex vivo response were HLA-C-restricted CMV-specific TCR beta clonotypes. The cumulative frequency of public TCR beta families distinguished individuals who carried CMV together with the relevant HLA.

Sequenced material: cultured CD8+ T cells from PBMCs, taken from culture after CMV antigen stimulation. The TCR was taken from a human donor in good health (CMV status not recorded). Some clones in this sample may be carry-over from other donors' samples. The gene calls are TRBV11-3 and TRBJ2-3; 12 nucleotides match TRBD2. DNA for the CDR3: TGTGCCAGCAGCCAAAGACTAGCGGGGGTATCAGATACGCAGTATTTT. Protein: CASSQRLAGVSDTQYF.